This T cell receptor (beta chain) stems from a study of T cell repertoires in cytomegalovirus infection. The CDR3 contains 14 residues when both ends are counted. Germline V lookup: CDR1 MGHRA, CDR2 YSYEKL. TCRdb ran MiXCR on the reads and lists one entry per CDR3 protein. This table holds fewer than 550,000 distinct CDR3 sequences, approximately 31% found once. As for this clonotype: The CDR3 end shows no conserved phenylalanine or tryptophan, and so a read error is likely. Because the CDR3's place on the DNA is in doubt, the DNA is left out and the CDR3 is given as listed by TCRdb.

Specimen: PBMCs. The rearrangement joins TRBV4-1 to TRBJ1-3. This clonotype was obtained from a human donor in good health (CMV status not recorded). Some clones in this sample may be carry-over from other donors' samples. The CDR3 here is CASSKERARDTLYL.